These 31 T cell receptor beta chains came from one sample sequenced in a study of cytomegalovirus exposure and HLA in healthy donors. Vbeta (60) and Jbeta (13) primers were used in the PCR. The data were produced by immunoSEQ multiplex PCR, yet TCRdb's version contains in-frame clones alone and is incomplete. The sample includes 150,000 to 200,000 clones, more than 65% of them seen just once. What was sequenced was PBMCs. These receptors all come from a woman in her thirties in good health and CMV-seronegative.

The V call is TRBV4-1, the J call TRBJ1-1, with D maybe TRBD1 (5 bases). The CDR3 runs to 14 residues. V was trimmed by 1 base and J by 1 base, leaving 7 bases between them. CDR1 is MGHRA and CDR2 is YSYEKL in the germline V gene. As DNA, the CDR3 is TGCGCCAGCAGCCAAGGCAGGGAGAACACTGAAGCTTTCTTT. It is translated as CASSQGRENTEAFF.

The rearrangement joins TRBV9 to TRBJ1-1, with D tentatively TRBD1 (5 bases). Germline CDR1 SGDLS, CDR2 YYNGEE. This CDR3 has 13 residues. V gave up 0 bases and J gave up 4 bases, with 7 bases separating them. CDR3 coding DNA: TGTGCCAGCAGCGTAGCAGGGATCACTGAAGCTTTCTTT. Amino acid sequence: CASSVAGITEAFF.

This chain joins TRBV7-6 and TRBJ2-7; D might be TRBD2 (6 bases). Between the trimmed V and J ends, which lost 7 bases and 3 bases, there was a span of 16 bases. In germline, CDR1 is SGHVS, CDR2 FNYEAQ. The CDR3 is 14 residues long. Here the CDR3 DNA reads TGTGCCAGCATCCCGGGGGTTGGGGTCTACGAGCAGTACTTC. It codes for CASIPGVGVYEQYF.

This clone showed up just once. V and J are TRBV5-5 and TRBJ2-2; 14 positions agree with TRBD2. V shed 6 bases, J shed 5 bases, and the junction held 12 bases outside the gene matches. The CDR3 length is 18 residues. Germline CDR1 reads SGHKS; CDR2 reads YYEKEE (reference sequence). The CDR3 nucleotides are TGTGCCAGCACCCCCACCGGGACTAGCGGGAGATGGACCGGGGAGCTGTTTTTT. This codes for CASTPTGTSGRWTGELFF.

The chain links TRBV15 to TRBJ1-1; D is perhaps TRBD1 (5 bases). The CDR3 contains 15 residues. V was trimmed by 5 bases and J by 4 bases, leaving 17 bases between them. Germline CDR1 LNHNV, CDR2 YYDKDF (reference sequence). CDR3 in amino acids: CATSRDRGGSTEAFF. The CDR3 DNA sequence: TGTGCCACCAGCCGGGACCGAGGAGGGAGCACTGAAGCTTTCTTT.

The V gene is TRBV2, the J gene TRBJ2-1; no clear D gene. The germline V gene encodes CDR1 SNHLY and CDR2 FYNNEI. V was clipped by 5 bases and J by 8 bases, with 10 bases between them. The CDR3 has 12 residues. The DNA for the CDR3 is TGTGCCAGCAGTTTCAGTTTCTATGAGCAGTTCTTC. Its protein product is CASSFSFYEQFF.

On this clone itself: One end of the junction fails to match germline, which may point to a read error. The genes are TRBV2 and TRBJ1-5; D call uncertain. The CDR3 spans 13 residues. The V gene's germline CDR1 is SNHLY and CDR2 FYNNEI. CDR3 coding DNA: TGTGCCAGCAGGGAAGTTCGGAATCAGCCCCAGCATTTT. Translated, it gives CASREVRNQPQHF.

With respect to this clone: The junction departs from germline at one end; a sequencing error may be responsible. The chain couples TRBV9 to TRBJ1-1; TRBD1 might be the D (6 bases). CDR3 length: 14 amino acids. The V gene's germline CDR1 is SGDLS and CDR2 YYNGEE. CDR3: CAGSSGQPNTEAFF. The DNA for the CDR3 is TGTGCCGGCAGCTCCGGACAGCCGAACACTGAAGCTTTCTTT. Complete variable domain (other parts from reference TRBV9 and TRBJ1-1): DSGVTQTPKHLITATGQRVTLRCSPRSGDLSVYWYQQSLDQGLQFLIQYYNGEERAKGNILERFSAQQFPDLHSELNLSSLELGDSALYFCAGSSGQPNTEAFFGQGTRLTVV.

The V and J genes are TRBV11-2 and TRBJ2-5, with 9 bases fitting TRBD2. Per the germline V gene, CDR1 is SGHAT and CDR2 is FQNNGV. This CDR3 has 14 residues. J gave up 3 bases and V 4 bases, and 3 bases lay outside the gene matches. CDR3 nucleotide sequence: TGTGCCAGCAGCTCAGGACTAGCGAAAGAGACCCAGTACTTC. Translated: CASSSGLAKETQYF.

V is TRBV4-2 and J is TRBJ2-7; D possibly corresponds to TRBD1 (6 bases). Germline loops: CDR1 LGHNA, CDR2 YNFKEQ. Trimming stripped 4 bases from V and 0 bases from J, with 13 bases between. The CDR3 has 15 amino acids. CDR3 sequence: CASSRGTRSSYEQYF. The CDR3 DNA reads TGTGCCAGCAGCCGGGGGACAAGGAGCTCCTACGAGCAGTACTTC.

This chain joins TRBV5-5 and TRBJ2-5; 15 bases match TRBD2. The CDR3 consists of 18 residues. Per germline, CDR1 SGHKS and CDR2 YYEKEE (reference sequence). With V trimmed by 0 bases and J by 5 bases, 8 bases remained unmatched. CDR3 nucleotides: TGTGCCAGCAGCTTGGCCCCGGGACTAGCGGGAGGTCTGGAGACCCAGTACTTC. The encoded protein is CASSLAPGLAGGLETQYF.

CDR3 loop: CASSVYHTSGNTIYF. The CDR3 nucleotides read TGTGCCAGCAGCGTCTACCATACCTCTGGAAACACCATATATTTT. J is TRBJ1-3 and V is TRBV9; D is unresolved. Germline V gene sequence: CDR1 SGDLS, CDR2 YYNGEE. V lost 2 bases to trimming and J lost 0 bases, with 9 bases between them. The length of the CDR3 is 15 residues.

The CDR3: CASSVRPGGGAKDTQYF. The CDR3, as DNA: TGTGCCAGCAGCGTACGTCCGGGCGGGGGGGCCAAAGATACGCAGTATTTT. This chain links TRBV9 with TRBJ2-3; 9 bases are shared with TRBD2. The CDR3 spans 17 residues. Per germline, CDR1 SGDLS and CDR2 YYNGEE. The V gene end was trimmed by 1 base and the J gene end by 5 bases; junction bases not matched to a gene: 11.

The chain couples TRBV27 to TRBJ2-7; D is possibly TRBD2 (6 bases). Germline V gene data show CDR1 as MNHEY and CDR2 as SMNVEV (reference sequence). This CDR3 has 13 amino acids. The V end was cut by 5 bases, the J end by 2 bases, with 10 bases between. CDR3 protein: CASSLRGTYEQYF. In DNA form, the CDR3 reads TGTGCCAGCAGTCTACGGGGGACCTACGAGCAGTACTTC.

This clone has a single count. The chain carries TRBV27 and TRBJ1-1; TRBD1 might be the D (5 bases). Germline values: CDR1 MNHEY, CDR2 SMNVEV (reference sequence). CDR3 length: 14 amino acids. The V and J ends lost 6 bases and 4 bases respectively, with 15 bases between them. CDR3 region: CASSPGGATTEAFF. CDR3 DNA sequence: TGTGCCAGCAGCCCAGGAGGGGCGACCACTGAAGCTTTCTTT.

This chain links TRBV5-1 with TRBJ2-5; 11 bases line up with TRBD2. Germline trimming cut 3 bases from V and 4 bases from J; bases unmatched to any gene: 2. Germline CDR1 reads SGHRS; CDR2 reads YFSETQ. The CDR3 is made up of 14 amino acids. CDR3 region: CASSSSGRLETQYF. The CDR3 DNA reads TGCGCCAGCAGCTCTAGCGGGAGGTTAGAGACCCAGTACTTC. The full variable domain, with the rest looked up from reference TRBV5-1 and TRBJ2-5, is KAGVTQTPRYLIKTRGQQVTLSCSPISGHRSVSWYQQTPGQGLQFLFEYFSETQRNKGNFPGRFSGRQFSNSRSEMNVSTLELGDSALYLCASSSSGRLETQYFGPGTRLLVL.

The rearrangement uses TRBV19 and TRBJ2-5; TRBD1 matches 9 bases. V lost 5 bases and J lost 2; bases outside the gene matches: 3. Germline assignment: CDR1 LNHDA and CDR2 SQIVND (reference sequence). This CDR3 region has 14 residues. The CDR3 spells CASSGTGSQETQYF. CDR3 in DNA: TGTGCCAGTAGTGGGACAGGGTCACAAGAGACCCAGTACTTC.

This CDR3 reads CASSYSGRSGNTIYF. The CDR3 nucleotides are TGTGCCAGCAGTTACTCTGGCCGCTCTGGAAACACCATATATTTT. This rearrangement joins TRBV6-5 to TRBJ1-3; D not resolved. Trimming shortened V by 0 bases and J by 0 bases, and 6 bases separated the two germline ends. This CDR3 comprises 15 residues. Germline CDR1 and CDR2: MNHEY and SVGAGI.

The DNA of the CDR3 is TGTGCCAGCAGTCCGGGACAGGGGGCCTATAATTCACCCCTCCACTTT. Translation: CASSPGQGAYNSPLHF. This chain joins TRBV6-4 and TRBJ1-6, with 11 bases matching TRBD1. V was clipped by 5 bases and J by 2 bases; unmatched bases: 2. CDR1 MRHNA and CDR2 SNTAGT come from the germline V gene. The CDR3 has 16 amino acids.

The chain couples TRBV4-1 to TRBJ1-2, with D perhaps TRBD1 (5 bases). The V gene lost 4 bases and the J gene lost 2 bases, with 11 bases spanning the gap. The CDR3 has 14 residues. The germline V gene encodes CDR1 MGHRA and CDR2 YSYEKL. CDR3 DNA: TGCGCCAGCAGCCCGGGACTAAACAACTATGGCTACACCTTC. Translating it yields CASSPGLNNYGYTF.

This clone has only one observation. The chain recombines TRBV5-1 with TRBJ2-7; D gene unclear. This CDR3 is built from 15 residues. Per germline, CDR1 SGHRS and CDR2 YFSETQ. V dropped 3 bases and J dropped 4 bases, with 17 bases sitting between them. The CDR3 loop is CASSSGGQREYEQYF. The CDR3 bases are TGCGCCAGCAGCTCTGGTGGGCAAAGAGAATACGAGCAGTACTTC.

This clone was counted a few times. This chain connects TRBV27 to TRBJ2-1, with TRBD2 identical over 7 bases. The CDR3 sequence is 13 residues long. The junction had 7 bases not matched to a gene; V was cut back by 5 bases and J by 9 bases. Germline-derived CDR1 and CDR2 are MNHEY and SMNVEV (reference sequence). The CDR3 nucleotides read TGTGCCAGCAGTCCCTGGGAGCGGGGTGAGCAGTTCTTC. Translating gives CASSPWERGEQFF.

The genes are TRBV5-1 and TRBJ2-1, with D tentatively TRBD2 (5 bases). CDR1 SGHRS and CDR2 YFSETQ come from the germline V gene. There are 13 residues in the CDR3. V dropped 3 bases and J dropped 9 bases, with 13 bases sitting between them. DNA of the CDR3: TGCGCCAGCAGCTCGAGAAGCGCGGGTGAGCAGTTCTTC. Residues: CASSSRSAGEQFF.

CDR3 protein: CASSESWQVSTDTQYF. The CDR3 bases are TGCGCCAGCAGTGAGTCTTGGCAGGTTAGCACAGATACGCAGTATTTT. This chain joins TRBV10-1 and TRBJ2-3; D unresolved. The CDR3 totals 16 residues. Germline loops: CDR1 WNHNN, CDR2 SYGVQD (reference sequence). Trimming removed 0 bases at V and 0 bases at J, with 10 bases between.

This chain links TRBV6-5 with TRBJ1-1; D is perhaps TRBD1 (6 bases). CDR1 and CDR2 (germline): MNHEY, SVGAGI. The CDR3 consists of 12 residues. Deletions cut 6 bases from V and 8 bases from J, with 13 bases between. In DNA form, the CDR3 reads TGTGCCAGCAGCCAAGCAGACAGGGAAGCTTTCTTT. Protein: CASSQADREAFF.

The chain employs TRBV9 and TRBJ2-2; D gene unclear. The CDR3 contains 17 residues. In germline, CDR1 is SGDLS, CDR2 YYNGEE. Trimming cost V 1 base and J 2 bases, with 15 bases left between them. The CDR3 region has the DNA TGTGCCAGCAGCGTAAATAAGCGTGGCGGAAACACCGGGGAGCTGTTTTTT. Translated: CASSVNKRGGNTGELFF.

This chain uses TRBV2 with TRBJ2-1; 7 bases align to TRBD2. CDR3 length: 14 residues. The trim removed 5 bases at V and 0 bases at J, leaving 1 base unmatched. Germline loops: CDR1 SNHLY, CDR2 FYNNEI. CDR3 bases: TGTGCCAGCAGTCCGGGAGGCTCCTACAATGAGCAGTTCTTC. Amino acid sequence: CASSPGGSYNEQFF.

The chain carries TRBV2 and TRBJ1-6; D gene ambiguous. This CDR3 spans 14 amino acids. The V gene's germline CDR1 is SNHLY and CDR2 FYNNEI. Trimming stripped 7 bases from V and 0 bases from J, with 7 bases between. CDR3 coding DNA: TGTGCCAGCAAGGAGAGCTCCTATAATTCACCCCTCCACTTT. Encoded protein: CASKESSYNSPLHF.

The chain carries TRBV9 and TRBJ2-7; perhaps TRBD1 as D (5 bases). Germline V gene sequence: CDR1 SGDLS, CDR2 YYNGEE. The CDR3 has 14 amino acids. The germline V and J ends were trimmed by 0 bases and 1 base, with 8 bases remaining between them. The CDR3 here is CASSVAQVSYEQYF. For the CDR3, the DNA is TGTGCCAGCAGCGTAGCACAGGTGTCCTACGAGCAGTACTTC.

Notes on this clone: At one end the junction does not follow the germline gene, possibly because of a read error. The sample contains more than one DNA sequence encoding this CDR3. The CDR3 spells CASSLNPSGREQYF. CDR3 sequence (DNA): TGCGCCAGCAGTTTAAATCCCTCGGGAAGGGAGCAGTACTTC. The V call is TRBV27, the J call TRBJ2-7; a possible D gene is TRBD2 (5 bases). Per the germline V gene, CDR1 is MNHEY and CDR2 is SMNVEV (reference sequence). CDR3 length equals 14 residues.

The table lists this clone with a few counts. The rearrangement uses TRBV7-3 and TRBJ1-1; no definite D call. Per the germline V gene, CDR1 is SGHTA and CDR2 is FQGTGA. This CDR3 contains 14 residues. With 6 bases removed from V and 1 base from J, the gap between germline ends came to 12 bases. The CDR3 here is CASSLRPGNTEAFF. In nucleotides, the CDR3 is TGTGCCAGCAGTTTACGGCCAGGGAACACTGAAGCTTTCTTT.